Sequencing of this T cell receptor (beta chain) was carried out in a study of tumor-infiltrating T cells and Merkel cell polyomavirus. Germline CDR1 is MNHEY and CDR2 is SMNVEV (reference sequence). The CDR3 has 16 residues. V was clipped by 2 bases and J by 3 bases, with 14 bases between them. General study findings and limits: The study covered a single Merkel cell polyomavirus epitope only.

Immunohistochemistry showed robust Merkel cell polyomavirus Large T antigen staining in every patient's tumor. Clones were read by immunoSEQ multiplex PCR, and TCRdb kept only the in-frame ones, dropping some. This repertoire includes approximately 51 clones. The TCR was taken from a person between 45 and 79 years old with Merkel cell carcinoma. What was sequenced was Merkel cell polyomavirus peptide tetramer+ CD8+ T cells sorted from the tumor. The chain uses TRBV27 and TRBJ2-1, with TRBD2 as a possible D gene (6 bases). CDR3 amino acids: CASSLGRLTSYNEQFF. The DNA of the CDR3 is TGTGCCAGCAGTTTAGGGAGGCTTACTAGCTACAATGAGCAGTTCTTC.